This T cell receptor beta chain was sequenced for a study of T cells in Graves' hyperthyroidism and ophthalmopathy. In the study overall: Peripheral blood sampling occurred at initial diagnosis, before any treatment. Study results and limitations: A median approximately 6.8 months before onset, the model predicted ophthalmopathy. Ophthalmopathy was distinguished from stable hyperthyroidism by 13 V-J signatures.

RNA transcripts gave rise to amplified TCR beta CDR3 regions. TCR CDR3 underwent first-round RT-PCR with the HTBI primer set. TCRdb recomputed calls from the multiplex PCR reads with MiXCR, one row per CDR3 protein. The sample lists under 800,000 distinct CDR3 sequences, approximately 14% seen once, with roughly 10% in the top ten. With V trimmed by 3 bases and J by 4 bases, 6 bases remained unmatched. This CDR3 has 14 amino acids. The V gene's germline CDR1 is SGHRS and CDR2 YFSETQ. This clonotype occurred once. Its matching antigen is unknown. The V call is TRBV5-1, the J call TRBJ1-1; TRBD1 agrees at 7 bases. The TCR originated in a young woman with Graves' hyperthyroidism. Input material: blood. This CDR3 is CASSWRQGGTEAFF. DNA for the CDR3: TGCGCCAGCAGCTGGCGACAGGGTGGCACTGAAGCTTTCTTT.